A single sample gave rise to the 17 T cell receptor beta chains below, sequenced in a study of Ad26.COV2.S vaccination and SARS-CoV-2 variants. Sequencing was performed with immunoSEQ multiplex PCR; in TCRdb, only in-frame clones are kept and a portion is missing. The table records approximately 300,000 clones, around 83% of them present only once. Treatment of the sample: some 20 received Ad26.COV2.S at low or high dose, single or two shots; five or six received placebo; per-sample allocation not given. After the first vaccine or placebo injection, samples were drawn on day 63. The sample consisted of peripheral blood, taken in a trial of Ad26.COV2.S vaccine versus placebo. The source of these receptors is a person aged 18-65 years who received the Ad26.COV2.S COVID-19 vaccine or a placebo.

This chain uses TRBV10-3 with TRBJ1-3, with 7 bases aligning to TRBD1. CDR1 ENHRY and CDR2 SYGVKD come from the germline V gene. CDR3 size: 15 residues. The ends lost 4 bases at V and 4 bases at J; junction bases unmatched: 7. The CDR3 protein is CAISGTGLKGNTIYF. DNA of the CDR3: TGTGCCATCAGTGGGACAGGCCTTAAGGGAAACACCATATATTTT.

V gene TRBV12-5 combines with J gene TRBJ2-7; possibly TRBD2 for D (5 bases). Germline-derived CDR1 and CDR2 are LGHNT and FRNRAP. The CDR3 loop spans 15 amino acids. V was pared by 4 bases and J by 2 bases, with 15 bases between. In DNA form, the CDR3 reads TGTGCTAGTGGTTCCCCAGACCACGGGGCCTACGAGCAGTACTTC. This gives the protein CASGSPDHGAYEQYF.

The chain couples TRBV29-1 to TRBJ2-5, with 10 nucleotides matching TRBD1. Losses at the gene ends were 7 bases for V and 0 bases for J; bases not matched to a gene: 11. In germline, CDR1 is SQVTM, CDR2 ANQGSEA. CDR3 size: 16 residues. CDR3 loop: CSGLGQGLRDQETQYF. CDR3 sequence (DNA): TGCAGCGGTCTGGGACAGGGGTTGAGGGACCAAGAGACCCAGTACTTC.

V gene TRBV4-3 combines with J gene TRBJ1-2, with a possible D match to TRBD1 (6 bases). V gave up 0 bases and J gave up 2 bases, with 10 bases separating them. From germline, CDR1 is LGHNA and CDR2 YSLEER. The CDR3 length is 15 residues. The CDR3 sequence: CASSQDGGRNYGYTF. The CDR3 region has the DNA TGCGCCAGCAGCCAAGATGGGGGCAGAAACTATGGCTACACCTTC.

This clone was detected a few times. The rearrangement joins TRBV9 to TRBJ1-1; D is perhaps TRBD1 (6 bases). CDR1 and CDR2 from the germline V gene are SGDLS and YYNGEE. The CDR3 sequence is 15 residues long. V dropped 3 bases and J dropped 5 bases, with 17 bases sitting between them. CDR3 coding DNA: TGTGCCAGCAGCGGCGGGGCAGGGGTGGAAACTGAAGCTTTCTTT. Protein sequence: CASSGGAGVETEAFF. Full variable domain (outside the CDR3, taken from reference TRBV9 and TRBJ1-1): DSGVTQTPKHLITATGQRVTLRCSPRSGDLSVYWYQQSLDQGLQFLIQYYNGEERAKGNILERFSAQQFPDLHSELNLSSLELGDSALYFCASSGGAGVETEAFFGQGTRLTVV.

The chain uses TRBV13 and TRBJ2-1, with D tentatively TRBD1 (6 bases). CDR1 PRHDT and CDR2 FYEKMQ come from the germline V gene (reference sequence). The CDR3 is 12 amino acids. The germline V and J ends were trimmed by 6 bases and 8 bases, with 11 bases remaining between them. The CDR3 loop reads CASSQDSHEQFF. For the CDR3, the DNA is TGTGCCAGCAGTCAGGACAGTCATGAGCAGTTCTTC.

The chain employs TRBV6-4 and TRBJ1-6, with D maybe TRBD1 (6 bases). Looked up from germline, CDR1 is MRHNA and CDR2 is SNTAGT. The CDR3 has 14 amino acids. The germline V and J ends were trimmed by 4 bases and 5 bases, with 9 bases remaining between them. CDR3 loop: CASSVQGDNSPLHF. CDR3 coding DNA: TGTGCCAGCAGTGTACAGGGAGATAATTCACCCCTCCACTTT.

The chain joins TRBV4-1 to TRBJ1-3; D not resolved. CDR3 length: 15 residues. Per the germline V gene, CDR1 is MGHRA and CDR2 is YSYEKL. The V end was cut by 0 bases, the J end by 0 bases, with 6 bases between. CDR3 region: CASSQDHLSGNTIYF. CDR3 in DNA: TGCGCCAGCAGCCAAGATCATCTCTCTGGAAACACCATATATTTT.

The V gene is TRBV19, the J gene TRBJ1-1, with TRBD1 identical over 7 bases. Germline CDR1 reads LNHDA; CDR2 reads SQIVND (reference sequence). V gave up 4 bases and J gave up 7 bases; unmatched junction bases: 3. There are 12 residues in the CDR3. Here the CDR3 reads CASSRDRREAFF. The CDR3 region has the DNA TGTGCCAGTAGTAGGGACAGACGTGAAGCTTTCTTT.

V usage is TRBV27 and J usage is TRBJ2-1; 7 nucleotides match TRBD2. The CDR3 consists of 14 residues. The V gene end was trimmed by 5 bases and the J gene end by 3 bases; junction bases not matched to a gene: 4. Germline CDR1 reads MNHEY; CDR2 reads SMNVEV (reference sequence). The CDR3 DNA reads as TGTGCCAGCAGTCCTAGCGGTTTCTACAATGAGCAGTTCTTC. Residues: CASSPSGFYNEQFF.

This chain joins TRBV18 and TRBJ2-7; no clear D. This CDR3 contains 13 residues. Germline lookup yields CDR1 KGHSH and CDR2 LQKENI. The ends were cut back, 0 bases at V and 3 bases at J, with 6 bases in the middle. The DNA of the CDR3 is TGTGCCAGCTCACCACCCGGCCTCTACGAGCAGTACTTC. Translated: CASSPPGLYEQYF.

This clone was recorded only once. The chain has TRBV3-1 (or the pseudogene TRBV3-2) and TRBJ2-1; 9 bases fit TRBD1. From germline, CDR1 is LGHDT and CDR2 YNNKEL (reference sequence). With V trimmed by 2 bases and J by 3 bases, 5 bases remained unmatched. This CDR3 comprises 16 residues. The CDR3 coding sequence is TGTGCCAGCAGCCAAATCGGGACAGGGCTCTACAATGAGCAGTTCTTC. Translating gives CASSQIGTGLYNEQFF.

The V call is TRBV7-2, the J call TRBJ1-2; tentative D call: TRBD1 (5 bases). This CDR3 region has 14 residues. Germline CDR1 SGHTA, CDR2 FQGNSA. The germline V and J ends were trimmed by 8 bases and 5 bases, with 18 bases remaining between them. CDR3 amino acids: CASRPEGKIYGYTF. The CDR3 DNA sequence: TGTGCCAGCCGACCGGAGGGGAAGATATATGGCTACACCTTC.

The gene calls are TRBV5-1 and TRBJ2-2; D possibly matches TRBD1 or TRBD2 (5 bases each). This CDR3 spans 14 amino acids. Germline V lookup: CDR1 SGHRS, CDR2 YFSETQ. V dropped 0 bases and J dropped 4 bases, with 7 bases sitting between them. Written as DNA, the CDR3 is TGCGCCAGCAGCTTGGGGGGACCCACCGGGGAGCTGTTTTTT. Translating gives CASSLGGPTGELFF.

V and J are TRBV7-9 and TRBJ2-1; 10 bases line up with TRBD2. Unmatched junction bases numbered 7, after V lost 5 bases and J lost 6 bases. This CDR3 spans 15 amino acids. From germline, CDR1 is SEHNR and CDR2 FQNEAQ (reference sequence). The CDR3 region is CASSISGGTLNEQFF. The CDR3 DNA reads as TGTGCCAGCAGCATTAGCGGGGGGACCCTCAATGAGCAGTTCTTC.

The V call is TRBV19, the J call TRBJ1-1, with TRBD1 matching over 8 bases. The ends lost 3 bases at V and 0 bases at J; junction bases unmatched: 6. The CDR3 consists of 16 residues. CDR1 and CDR2 from the germline V gene are LNHDA and SQIVND (reference sequence). CDR3 region: CASSIRTGRMNTEAFF. CDR3 sequence (DNA): TGTGCCAGTAGTATCCGGACAGGGCGGATGAACACTGAAGCTTTCTTT.

The gene calls are TRBV5-4 and TRBJ1-2, with D unresolved. CDR1 is SGHNT, CDR2 YYREEE, per germline (reference sequence). Trimming pared 0 bases from V and 8 bases from J, leaving 8 bases between. The CDR3 sequence is 12 residues long. CDR3 amino acids: CASSLVNTGYTF. CDR3 bases: TGTGCCAGCAGCTTGGTCAACACGGGCTACACCTTC.